One and the same sample provided the 13 T cell receptor beta chains below, sequenced in a study of blood T cell repertoires in COVID-19. Using immunoSEQ multiplex PCR, the repertoire was profiled, and TCRdb retains in-frame clones only, with some absent. The sample holds approximately 170,000 clones, more than 70% seen once. The material sequenced was peripheral blood. Receptors originate from a man over 45 who had recovered from COVID-19.

The chain joins TRBV19 to TRBJ2-1; no firm D call. CDR1 LNHDA and CDR2 SQIVND come from the germline V gene (reference sequence). This CDR3 is 12 amino acids long. The ends were cut back, 10 bases at V and 0 bases at J, with 7 bases in the middle. The CDR3 DNA follows: TGTGCCACGGTTAGCTCCTACAATGAGCAGTTCTTC. It specifies CATVSSYNEQFF.

This clone has only one observation. The chain employs TRBV4-2 and TRBJ2-3; D unresolved. CDR1 and CDR2 (germline): LGHNA, YNFKEQ. CDR3 size: 13 residues. V was trimmed by 0 bases and J by 4 bases, leaving 5 bases between them. The CDR3 DNA is TGTGCCAGCAGCCAAGATACAGCAGATACGCAGTATTTT. Translation gives CASSQDTADTQYF.

The chain uses TRBV24-1 and TRBJ2-5; 7 bases align to TRBD1. CDR1 and CDR2 from the germline V gene are KGHDR and SFDVKD. The CDR3 extends over 13 amino acids. J lost 4 bases, V lost 9 bases, and 7 bases had no gene match. The CDR3 here is CATAAGGRETQYF. The CDR3 nucleotides read TGTGCCACCGCGGCAGGGGGAAGAGAGACCCAGTACTTC.

This clone appeared a single time. Other nucleotide sequences in the sample specify the same CDR3. The chain couples TRBV2 to TRBJ2-2, with 8 positions matching TRBD1. V lost 7 bases, J lost 1 base, and 2 bases stayed unmatched. Germline CDR1 SNHLY, CDR2 FYNNEI. The CDR3 is 14 amino acids. For the CDR3, the DNA is TGTGCCAGCATCGGGACAGGGAACACCGGGGAGCTGTTTTTT. This codes for CASIGTGNTGELFF.

CDR3 nucleotide sequence: TGCGCCAGCAGCCAAGATCTGGCAGGGAATGGCTACACCTTC. This sequence encodes CASSQDLAGNGYTF. The rearrangement joins TRBV4-1 to TRBJ1-2; a possible D gene is TRBD1 (5 bases). This CDR3 comprises 14 residues. Trimming took 0 bases from V and 6 from J, leaving 11 bases between them. Germline V gene data show CDR1 as MGHRA and CDR2 as YSYEKL.

The chain carries TRBV7-3 and TRBJ2-6, with TRBD1 matching 9 bases. V lost 3 bases to trimming and J lost 4 bases; unmatched junction nucleotides: 7. Germline-derived CDR1 and CDR2 are SGHTA and FQGTGA. The CDR3 is 17 residues long. The CDR3: CASSLGQGLAGANVLTF. CDR3 DNA sequence: TGTGCCAGCAGCTTGGGACAGGGCTTGGCAGGGGCCAACGTCCTGACTTTC.

The rearrangement uses TRBV6-2 or TRBV6-3 and TRBJ2-4; D is perhaps TRBD2 (6 bases). Germline loops: CDR1 MNHEY, CDR2 SVGEGT. V was cut by 0 bases and J by 7 bases, with 16 bases left in between. This CDR3 comprises 16 residues. CDR3 bases: TGTGCCAGCAGTTACTCGATCGAGCGGGCGGGTAACATTCAGTACTTC. It is translated as CASSYSIERAGNIQYF.

This clone was detected a few times. The J gene is TRBJ1-2, the V gene TRBV7-7, with 7 bases matching TRBD1. This CDR3 is 13 amino acids long. Unmatched junction bases numbered 9, after V lost 7 bases and J lost 7 bases. Germline loops: CDR1 SSHAT, CDR2 FNYEAQ (reference sequence). This CDR3 is CASNQNRGFGYTF. CDR3 nucleotide sequence: TGTGCCAGCAACCAGAACAGGGGATTTGGCTACACCTTC.

The chain employs TRBV6-1 and TRBJ2-1; TRBD2 matches at 7 bases. Losses at the gene ends were 0 bases for V and 7 bases for J; bases not matched to a gene: 6. This CDR3 spans 15 amino acids. Germline V gives CDR1 MNHNS, CDR2 SASEGT. The CDR3 region has the DNA TGTGCCAGCAGTGAAGCGGGAGGGTCTTTTAATGAGCAGTTCTTC. This codes for CASSEAGGSFNEQFF.

V gene TRBV7-7 combines with J gene TRBJ2-7; 9 bases map to TRBD1. In germline, CDR1 is SSHAT, CDR2 FNYEAQ (reference sequence). The CDR3 is 15 amino acids. J was trimmed by 7 bases and V by 2 bases; bases with no gene match: 9. The CDR3 DNA reads as TGTGCCAGCAGCTTAACCGGGACAGGGTCAGAAGAGCAGTACTTC. Translated, it gives CASSLTGTGSEEQYF.

The chain employs TRBV2 and TRBJ2-7, with 7 nucleotides matching TRBD1. V trimming: 3 bases; J trimming: 0 bases; junction bases outside the gene matches: 5. CDR3 length: 15 amino acids. Germline loops: CDR1 SNHLY, CDR2 FYNNEI. CDR3 DNA: TGTGCCAGCAGTGAGGGACAGACCTACTCCTACGAGCAGTACTTC. It is translated as CASSEGQTYSYEQYF.

The V call is TRBV6-6, the J call TRBJ2-2; possibly TRBD1 for D (5 bases). Per the germline V gene, CDR1 is MNHNY and CDR2 is SVGAGI (reference sequence). The ends were cut back, 0 bases at V and 4 bases at J, with 6 bases in the middle. The CDR3 sequence is 14 residues long. CDR3 sequence reads: CASSYSTVTGELFF. CDR3 bases: TGTGCCAGCAGTTACTCGACAGTCACCGGGGAGCTGTTTTTT.

The J gene is TRBJ2-7, the V gene TRBV6-1; TRBD1 is a possible D gene (6 bases). V shed 4 bases and J shed 12 bases, with 28 bases lying between them. CDR1 is MNHNS and CDR2 is SASEGT in the germline V gene. This CDR3 contains 16 residues. CDR3 sequence reads: CASSVTARPRGLRGYF. CDR3 coding DNA: TGTGCCAGCAGTGTCACGGCAAGACCACGGGGTCTCAGGGGGTACTTC.